This passage covers 13 T cell receptor beta chains from one sample sequenced in a study of shared clonotypes between healthy human individuals. Libraries were prepared by immunoSEQ multiplex PCR; TCRdb keeps only in-frame clonotypes and omits some of them. The sample includes some 1,900,000 clones, about 95% of them seen just once. The naive CD8 fraction comprised CD45RO-negative cells positively selected for CCR7 and excluded terminally differentiated effector memory CD45RA+ cells. Specimen: naive CD8+ T cells sorted from blood. The source of these receptors is a man aged 18 to 30 in good health.

J is TRBJ1-1 and V is TRBV2; possibly TRBD1 for D (5 bases). V was trimmed by 8 bases and J by 4 bases, leaving 11 bases between them. From germline, CDR1 is SNHLY and CDR2 FYNNEI. This CDR3 has 12 amino acids. Here the CDR3 DNA reads TGTGCCAGCGGAAGGGGCGCCACTGAAGCTTTCTTT. This codes for CASGRGATEAFF.

The rearrangement links TRBV7-9 to TRBJ2-7, with 7 nucleotides matching TRBD1. Unmatched junction bases numbered 10, after V lost 5 bases and J lost 6 bases. CDR1 is SEHNR and CDR2 is FQNEAQ in the germline V gene (reference sequence). This CDR3 has 14 amino acids. CDR3 loop: CASSTSTGPSEQYF. CDR3 bases: TGTGCCAGCAGCACTTCGACAGGGCCTAGCGAGCAGTACTTC.

About this clone: Other DNA sequences within the sample encode an identical CDR3. The CDR3 DNA reads TGCGCCAGCAGCCAGGACAGGGAACAGCCCCAGCATTTT. Protein product: CASSQDREQPQHF. This chain connects TRBV4-3 to TRBJ1-5; 8 bases match TRBD1. CDR3 length: 13 residues. CDR1 LGHNA and CDR2 YSLEER come from the germline V gene. V shed 3 bases and J 7 bases; nucleotides not matched to a gene: 2.

The chain recombines TRBV9 with TRBJ1-1; possibly TRBD1 for D (5 bases). Trimming took off 1 base at V and 5 bases at J, with 12 bases between the two ends. Germline-derived CDR1 and CDR2 are SGDLS and YYNGEE. This CDR3 comprises 14 residues. The CDR3 nucleotides read TGTGCCAGCAGCGTAAGCAGGGTTGGGACTGAAGCTTTCTTT. Encoded protein: CASSVSRVGTEAFF.

This chain uses TRBV7-2 with TRBJ2-1, with D hard to call. This CDR3 comprises 14 residues. Germline V CDR1 and CDR2: SGHTA, FQGNSA. Deletions cut 7 bases from V and 3 bases from J, with 13 bases between. DNA for the CDR3: TGTGCCAGCACCCCGAGCACTTACTACAATGAGCAGTTCTTC. Amino acid sequence: CASTPSTYYNEQFF.

CDR3 region: CAWNPGPANEKLFF. In nucleotides, the CDR3 is TGTGCCTGGAACCCAGGGCCAGCTAATGAAAAACTGTTTTTT. The chain links TRBV30 to TRBJ1-4, with D possibly TRBD1 on 5 matching bases. V gave up 4 bases and J gave up 3 bases, with 12 bases separating them. The CDR3 covers 14 residues. The germline V gene has CDR1 GTSNPN and CDR2 SVGIG (reference sequence).

The rearrangement joins TRBV2 to TRBJ2-3; D might be TRBD1 or TRBD2, each matching 7 bases. The germline V gene has CDR1 SNHLY and CDR2 FYNNEI. CDR3 length: 15 amino acids. The V gene lost 6 bases and the J gene lost 3 bases, with 16 bases spanning the gap. CDR3 residues: CASRRQGGGTDTQYF. CDR3 sequence (DNA): TGTGCCAGCAGACGACAGGGAGGGGGTACAGATACGCAGTATTTT.

The chain links TRBV9 to TRBJ2-1; TRBD1 agrees at 7 bases. This CDR3 is built from 17 residues. The J segment lost 0 bases and the V segment lost 0 bases, leaving 6 bases of the junction unmatched. Germline lookup yields CDR1 SGDLS and CDR2 YYNGEE. The CDR3 DNA reads as TGTGCCAGCAGCGTAGACGGGACAGCGAGCTCCTACAATGAGCAGTTCTTC. This encodes CASSVDGTASSYNEQFF.

With respect to this clone: The same CDR3 also results from other DNA sequences found in this sample. The rearrangement links TRBV4-3 to TRBJ2-5; D gene unclear. The CDR3 length is 13 residues. With 0 bases removed from V and 4 bases from J, the gap between germline ends came to 6 bases. CDR1 and CDR2 from the germline V gene are LGHNA and YSLEER. The CDR3 DNA is TGCGCCAGCAGCCAAGATTGGGGAGAGACCCAGTACTTC. This translates into CASSQDWGETQYF.

The J gene is TRBJ1-1, the V gene TRBV6-5; D ambiguous. Germline lookup yields CDR1 MNHEY and CDR2 SVGAGI. The CDR3 runs to 14 residues. V gave up 2 bases and J gave up 1 base, with 8 bases separating them. CDR3 coding DNA: TGTGCCAGCAGTTACCAGATCGGGAACACTGAAGCTTTCTTT. This translates into CASSYQIGNTEAFF.

The chain couples TRBV6-1 to TRBJ1-2; unclear D gene. V lost 0 bases and J lost 4, with 12 bases in between. This CDR3 is 15 amino acids long. Germline assignment: CDR1 MNHNS and CDR2 SASEGT. Here the CDR3 DNA reads TGTGCCAGCAGTGAAGCCCTTACTACCGTCTATGGCTACACCTTC. This codes for CASSEALTTVYGYTF.

The rearrangement links TRBV15 to TRBJ2-1; D gene unclear. Germline CDR1 and CDR2: LNHNV and YYDKDF (reference sequence). The length of the CDR3 is 14 residues. V gave up 1 base and J gave up 4 bases, with 8 bases separating them. The DNA of the CDR3 is TGTGCCACCAGCAGAGGTGGGGAATACAATGAGCAGTTCTTC. Its protein is CATSRGGEYNEQFF.

V usage is TRBV2 and J usage is TRBJ1-4; the match to TRBD1 covers 8 bases. The CDR3 runs to 20 residues. V lost 3 bases, J lost 0 bases, and 15 bases stayed unmatched. Germline V gene data show CDR1 as SNHLY and CDR2 as FYNNEI. CDR3 loop: CASSELPLGQEISTNEKLFF. The DNA of the CDR3 is TGTGCCAGCAGTGAGTTACCCTTGGGACAGGAGATTTCAACTAATGAAAAACTGTTTTTT.